This T cell receptor (beta chain) was observed in a study of cytotoxic CD8 clonotypes in ibrutinib-treated CLL. Background on the study: Recorded responses included approximately 25 partial and 2 complete; following median roughly 70 months, approximately 14 stayed remitted and roughly 12 progressed.

Sequencing was performed with immunoSEQ multiplex PCR; in TCRdb, only in-frame clones are kept and a portion is missing. The sample lists tens of thousands of clones; over 55% were seen once. This CDR3 has 14 residues. Germline V gene sequence: CDR1 MDHEN, CDR2 SYDVKM. The V and J ends lost 5 bases and 5 bases respectively, with 15 bases between them. The sequence was obtained from a human donor with chronic lymphocytic leukemia. The chain uses TRBV28 and TRBJ1-1; D is ambiguous. The source material was PBMCs, sampled after 24 months of ibrutinib treatment. In nucleotides, the CDR3 is TGTGCCAGCAGTAGAGGACCTGTAGGGACTGAAGCTTTCTTT. Translated: CASSRGPVGTEAFF.